A selection of T cell receptor beta chains follows, all from one sample in a study of cytotoxic CD8 clonotypes in ibrutinib-treated CLL. Sequencing was performed with immunoSEQ multiplex PCR; in TCRdb, only in-frame clones are kept and a portion is missing. Here the sample spans over 45,000 clones, roughly 50% being singletons. The sequencing used PBMCs, collected at disease progression, from a patient treated with ibrutinib. These receptors were collected from a human donor with chronic lymphocytic leukemia. Both conserved end residues are part of each CDR3. A D gene is named only where the DNA matches it firmly. For some rows the clone size is stated as once, few or many, or as a class when expanded; others skip it.

j_gene,d_gene,abundance,v_gene,CDR3aa,CDR3nt
TRBJ2-7,TRBD2,.,TRBV28,CASSLEASGGGEQYF,TGTGCCAGCAGTTTGGAGGCTAGCGGGGGTGGCGAGCAGTACTTC
TRBJ2-5,TRBD2,.,TRBV30,CAWSVSGGGYQETQYF,TGTGCCTGGAGTGTAAGTGGCGGGGGGTACCAAGAGACCCAGTACTTC
TRBJ2-1,.,.,TRBV19,CASSSRGTDEQFF,TGTGCCAGTAGTAGTAGGGGGACTGATGAGCAGTTCTTC
TRBJ2-3,TRBD1,.,TRBV11-3,CASSKGTGGDTQYF,TGTGCCAGCAGCAAAGGGACAGGGGGAGATACGCAGTATTTT
TRBJ2-7,TRBD1,.,TRBV7-3,CASSLGVAGGYEQYF,TGTGCCAGCAGCTTAGGGGTGGCAGGGGGCTACGAGCAGTACTTC
TRBJ1-3,TRBD1,few,TRBV5-1,CASSRRSGQGAMENTIYF,TGCGCCAGCAGTCGACGGTCGGGACAGGGGGCGATGGAGAACACCATATATTTT
TRBJ2-1,TRBD2,once,TRBV15,CATSRLPQLAGGDNEQFF,TGTGCCACCAGCAGGTTACCCCAACTAGCGGGAGGGGACAATGAGCAGTTCTTC
TRBJ2-7,.,.,TRBV10-3,CAISSQDGSYEQYF,TGTGCCATCAGTTCGCAGGACGGTTCCTACGAGCAGTACTTC
TRBJ1-1,.,once,TRBV27,CASSLLGGASEAFF,TGTGCCAGCAGTTTATTGGGGGGCGCGTCTGAAGCTTTCTTT
TRBJ2-6,.,.,TRBV29-1,CSVDRAGTSGANVLTF,TGCAGCGTTGATCGGGCAGGGACCTCTGGGGCCAACGTCCTGACTTTC
TRBJ2-7,TRBD2,.,TRBV9,CASSVASGSNEQYF,TGTGCCAGCAGCGTAGCTAGCGGGAGTAACGAGCAGTACTTC